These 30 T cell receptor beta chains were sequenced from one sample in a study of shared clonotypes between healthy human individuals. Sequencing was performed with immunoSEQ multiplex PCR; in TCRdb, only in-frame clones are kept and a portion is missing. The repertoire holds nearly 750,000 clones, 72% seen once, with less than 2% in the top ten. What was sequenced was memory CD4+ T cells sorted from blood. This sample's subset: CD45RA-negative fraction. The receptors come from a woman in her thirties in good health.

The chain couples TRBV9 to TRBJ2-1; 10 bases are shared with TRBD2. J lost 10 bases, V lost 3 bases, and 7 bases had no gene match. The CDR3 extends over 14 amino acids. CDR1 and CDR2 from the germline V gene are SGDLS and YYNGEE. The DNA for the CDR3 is TGTGCCAGCAGCGGTAGCGGGAGGTTTGCCGAGCAGTTCTTC. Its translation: CASSGSGRFAEQFF.

In DNA form, the CDR3 reads TGTGCCATCAGTGCGGGGGGGACGGACACTGAAGCTTTCTTT. Protein sequence: CAISAGGTDTEAFF. This chain links TRBV10-3 with TRBJ1-1; maybe TRBD1 (5 bases). Germline-derived CDR1 and CDR2 are ENHRY and SYGVKD. There are 14 residues in the CDR3. The V end was cut by 4 bases, the J end by 3 bases, with 12 bases between.

CDR3 region: CASSLKAGGAGYGYTF. The DNA of the CDR3 is TGTGCCAGCAGCTTAAAAGCCGGAGGGGCTGGCTATGGCTACACCTTC. V is TRBV5-4 and J is TRBJ1-2, with D maybe TRBD1 (5 bases). This CDR3 has 16 residues. Trimming left V 2 bases short and J 4 bases short, with 18 bases between. Per germline, CDR1 SGHNT and CDR2 YYREEE (reference sequence).

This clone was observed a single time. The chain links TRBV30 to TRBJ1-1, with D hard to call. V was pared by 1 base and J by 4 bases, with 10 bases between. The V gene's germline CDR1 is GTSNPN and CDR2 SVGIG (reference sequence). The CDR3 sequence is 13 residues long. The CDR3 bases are TGTGCCTGGAGTGCTGAGTTTGGCACTGAAGCTTTCTTT. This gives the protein CAWSAEFGTEAFF. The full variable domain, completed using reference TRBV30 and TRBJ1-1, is SQTIHQWPATLVQPVGSPLSLECTVEGTSNPNLYWYRQAAGRGLQLLFYSVGIGQISSEVPQNLSASRPQDRQFILSSKKLLLSDSGFYLCAWSAEFGTEAFFGQGTRLTVV.

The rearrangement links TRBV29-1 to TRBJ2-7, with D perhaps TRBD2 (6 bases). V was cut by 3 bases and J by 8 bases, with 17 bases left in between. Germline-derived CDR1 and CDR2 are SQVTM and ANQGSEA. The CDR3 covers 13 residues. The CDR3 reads CSVDAGSGPKQYF. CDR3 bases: TGCAGCGTTGACGCCGGGAGCGGGCCGAAGCAGTACTTC.

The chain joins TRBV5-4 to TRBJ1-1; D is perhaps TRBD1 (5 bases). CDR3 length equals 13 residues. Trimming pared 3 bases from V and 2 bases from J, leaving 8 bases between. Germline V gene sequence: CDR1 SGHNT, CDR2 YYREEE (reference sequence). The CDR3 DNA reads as TGTGCCAGCAGCTGGGACTCAAACACTGAAGCTTTCTTT. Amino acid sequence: CASSWDSNTEAFF.

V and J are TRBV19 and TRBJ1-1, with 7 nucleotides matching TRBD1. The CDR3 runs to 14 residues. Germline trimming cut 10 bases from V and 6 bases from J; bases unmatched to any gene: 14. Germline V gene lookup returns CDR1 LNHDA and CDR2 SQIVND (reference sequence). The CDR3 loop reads CATIYSHRGAEAFF. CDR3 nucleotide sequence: TGTGCCACCATATACTCACACAGGGGCGCTGAAGCTTTCTTT.

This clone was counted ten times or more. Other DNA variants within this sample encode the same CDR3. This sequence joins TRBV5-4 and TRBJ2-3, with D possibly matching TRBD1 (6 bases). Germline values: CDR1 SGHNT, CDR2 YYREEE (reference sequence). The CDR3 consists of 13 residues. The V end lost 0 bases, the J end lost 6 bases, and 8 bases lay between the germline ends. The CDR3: CASSLVGADTQYF. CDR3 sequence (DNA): TGTGCCAGCAGCTTGGTGGGGGCGGATACGCAGTATTTT.

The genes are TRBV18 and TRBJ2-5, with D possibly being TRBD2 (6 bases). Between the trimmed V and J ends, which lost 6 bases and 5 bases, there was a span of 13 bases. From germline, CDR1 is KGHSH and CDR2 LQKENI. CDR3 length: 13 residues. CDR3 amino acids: CASSGGEGETQYF. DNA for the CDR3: TGTGCCAGCTCGGGGGGAGAAGGCGAGACCCAGTACTTC. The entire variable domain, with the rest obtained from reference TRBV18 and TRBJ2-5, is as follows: NAGVMQNPRHLVRRRGQEARLRCSPMKGHSHVYWYRQLPEEGLKFMVYLQKENIIDESGMPKERFSAEFPKEGPSILRIQQVVRGDSAAYFCASSGGEGETQYFGPGTRLLVL.

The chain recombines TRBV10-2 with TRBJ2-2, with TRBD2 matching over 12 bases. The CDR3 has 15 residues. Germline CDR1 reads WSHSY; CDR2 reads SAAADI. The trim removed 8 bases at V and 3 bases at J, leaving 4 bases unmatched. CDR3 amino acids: CASARLAGDTGELFF. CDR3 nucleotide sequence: TGCGCCAGCGCAAGACTAGCGGGGGACACCGGGGAGCTGTTTTTT.

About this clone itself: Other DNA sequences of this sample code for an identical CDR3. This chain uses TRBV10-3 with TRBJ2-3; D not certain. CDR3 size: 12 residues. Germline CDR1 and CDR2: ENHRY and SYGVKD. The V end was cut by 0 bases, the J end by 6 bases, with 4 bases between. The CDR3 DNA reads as TGTGCCATCAGTGAGTCGACGGATACGCAGTATTTT. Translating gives CAISESTDTQYF.

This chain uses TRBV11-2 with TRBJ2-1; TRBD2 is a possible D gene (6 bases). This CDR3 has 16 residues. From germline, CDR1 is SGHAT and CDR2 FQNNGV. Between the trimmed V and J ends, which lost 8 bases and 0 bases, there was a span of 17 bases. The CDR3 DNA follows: TGTGCCAGCGTCACAGCGGGCCCGAGCTCCTACAATGAGCAGTTCTTC. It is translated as CASVTAGPSSYNEQFF.

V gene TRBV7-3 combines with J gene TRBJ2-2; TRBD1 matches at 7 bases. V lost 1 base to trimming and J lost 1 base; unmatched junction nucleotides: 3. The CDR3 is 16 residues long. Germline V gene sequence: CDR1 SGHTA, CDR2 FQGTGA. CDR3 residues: CASSLNWDRNTGELFF. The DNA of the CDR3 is TGTGCCAGCAGCTTAAATTGGGACAGGAACACCGGGGAGCTGTTTTTT.

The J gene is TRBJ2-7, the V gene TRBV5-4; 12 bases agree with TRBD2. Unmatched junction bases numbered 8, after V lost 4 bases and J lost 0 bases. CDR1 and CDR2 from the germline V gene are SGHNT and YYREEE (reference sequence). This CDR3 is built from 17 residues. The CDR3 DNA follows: TGTGCCAGCAGCCTGACTAGCGGGAGTTCCCCCTCCTACGAGCAGTACTTC. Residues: CASSLTSGSSPSYEQYF.

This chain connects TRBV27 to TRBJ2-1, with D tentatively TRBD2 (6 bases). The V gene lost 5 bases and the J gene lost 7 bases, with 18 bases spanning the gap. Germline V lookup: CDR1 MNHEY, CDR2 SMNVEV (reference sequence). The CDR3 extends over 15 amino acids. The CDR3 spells CASSGGVAAENEQFF. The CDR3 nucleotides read TGTGCCAGCAGTGGAGGGGTAGCGGCAGAGAATGAGCAGTTCTTC.

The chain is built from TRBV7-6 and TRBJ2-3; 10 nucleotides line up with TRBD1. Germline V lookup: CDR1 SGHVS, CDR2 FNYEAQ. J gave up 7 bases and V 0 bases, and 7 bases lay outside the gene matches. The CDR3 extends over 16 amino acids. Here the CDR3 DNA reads TGTGCCAGCAGCTTAGCGCCGACAGGGGGCGCAAATACGCAGTATTTT. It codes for CASSLAPTGGANTQYF. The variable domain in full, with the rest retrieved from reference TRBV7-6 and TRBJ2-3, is GAGVSQSPRYKVTKRGQDVALRCDPISGHVSLYWYRQALGQGPEFLTYFNYEAQQDKSGLPNDRFSAERPEGSISTLTIQRTEQRDSAMYRCASSLAPTGGANTQYFGPGTRLTVL.

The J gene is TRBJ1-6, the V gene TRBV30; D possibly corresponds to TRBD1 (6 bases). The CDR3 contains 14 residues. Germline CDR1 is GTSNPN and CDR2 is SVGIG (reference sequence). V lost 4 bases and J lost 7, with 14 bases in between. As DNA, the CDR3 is TGTGCCTGGAAAGGGGGGACCGAGAATTCACCCCTCCACTTT. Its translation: CAWKGGTENSPLHF.

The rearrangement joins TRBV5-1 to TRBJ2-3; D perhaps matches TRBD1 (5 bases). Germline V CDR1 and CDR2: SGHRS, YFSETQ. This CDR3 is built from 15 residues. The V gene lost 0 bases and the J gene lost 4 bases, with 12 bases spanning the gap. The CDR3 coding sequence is TGCGCCAGCAGCTTGGAAGGTGGGGCGGCAGATACGCAGTATTTT. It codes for CASSLEGGAADTQYF.

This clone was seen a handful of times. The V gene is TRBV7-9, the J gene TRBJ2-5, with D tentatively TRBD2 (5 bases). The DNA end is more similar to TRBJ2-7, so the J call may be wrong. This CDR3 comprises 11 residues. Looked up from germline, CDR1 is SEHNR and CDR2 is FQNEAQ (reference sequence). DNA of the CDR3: TGTGCCAGCAGCTTACGGGGCGAGCAGTACTTC. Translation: CASSLRGEQYF.

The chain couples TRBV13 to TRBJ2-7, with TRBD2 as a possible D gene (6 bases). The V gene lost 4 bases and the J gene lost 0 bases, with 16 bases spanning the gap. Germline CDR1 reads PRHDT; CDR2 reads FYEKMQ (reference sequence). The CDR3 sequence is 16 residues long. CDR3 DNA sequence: TGTGCCAGCAGCTGGACGACGGGACTCCTCTCCTACGAGCAGTACTTC. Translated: CASSWTTGLLSYEQYF.

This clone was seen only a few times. The CDR3 here is CASSQNLNYGYTF. The CDR3 bases are TGCGCCAGCAGCCAAAACCTAAACTATGGCTACACCTTC. The chain combines TRBV4-1 with TRBJ1-2; no clear D. The germline V and J ends were trimmed by 2 bases and 2 bases, with 6 bases remaining between them. The CDR3 loop spans 13 amino acids. The germline V gene has CDR1 MGHRA and CDR2 YSYEKL.

DNA of the CDR3: TGTGCCAGCAGCTTAGTTGGCCACACCGGGGAGCTGTTTTTT. Translation gives CASSLVGHTGELFF. The V gene is TRBV7-8, the J gene TRBJ2-2; D uncertain. The CDR3 totals 14 residues. Trimming left V 1 base short and J 3 bases short, with 6 bases between. Germline assignment: CDR1 SGHVS and CDR2 FQNEAQ.

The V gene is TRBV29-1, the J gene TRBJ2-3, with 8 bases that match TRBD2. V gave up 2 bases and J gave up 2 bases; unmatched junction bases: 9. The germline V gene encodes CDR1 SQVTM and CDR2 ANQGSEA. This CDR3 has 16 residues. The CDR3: CSVETSGLSHTDTQYF. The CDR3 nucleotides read TGCAGCGTTGAAACTAGCGGACTATCGCACACAGATACGCAGTATTTT.

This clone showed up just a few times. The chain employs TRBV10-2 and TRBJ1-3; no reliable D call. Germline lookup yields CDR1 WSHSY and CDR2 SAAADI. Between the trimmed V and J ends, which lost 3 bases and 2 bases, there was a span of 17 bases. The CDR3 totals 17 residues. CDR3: CASSDRAGRAAGNTIYF. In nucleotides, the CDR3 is TGCGCCAGCAGTGATCGGGCGGGCCGAGCGGCTGGAAACACCATATATTTT.

The CDR3 DNA reads as TGTGCCAGCAGTGATGCCCGGGGATGGGCGGCTTCCTACGAGCAGTACTTC. Protein: CASSDARGWAASYEQYF. This chain uses TRBV6-1 with TRBJ2-7; TRBD2 might be the D (5 bases). CDR1 is MNHNS and CDR2 is SASEGT in the germline V gene. V was trimmed by 3 bases and J by 1 base, leaving 19 bases between them. The CDR3 is 17 residues long.

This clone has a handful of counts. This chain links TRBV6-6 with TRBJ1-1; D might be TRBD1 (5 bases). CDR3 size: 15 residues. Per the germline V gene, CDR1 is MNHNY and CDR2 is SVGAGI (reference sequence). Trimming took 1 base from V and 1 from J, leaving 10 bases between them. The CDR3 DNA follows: TGTGCCAGCAGTTACTTGCGGCAGGGGAACACTGAAGCTTTCTTT. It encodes CASSYLRQGNTEAFF.

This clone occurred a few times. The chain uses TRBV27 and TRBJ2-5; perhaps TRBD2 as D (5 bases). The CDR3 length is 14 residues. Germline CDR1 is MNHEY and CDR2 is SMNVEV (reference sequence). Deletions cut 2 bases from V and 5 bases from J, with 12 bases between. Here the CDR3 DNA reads TGTGCCAGCAGTTTACGGACTGGCTTCGAGACCCAGTACTTC. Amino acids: CASSLRTGFETQYF.

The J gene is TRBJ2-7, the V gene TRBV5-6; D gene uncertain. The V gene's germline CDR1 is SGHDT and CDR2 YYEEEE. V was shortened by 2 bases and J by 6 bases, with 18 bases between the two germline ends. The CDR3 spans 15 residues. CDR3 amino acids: CASSFSHSSQGEQYF. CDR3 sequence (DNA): TGTGCCAGCAGCTTTTCCCACAGTTCACAAGGCGAGCAGTACTTC.

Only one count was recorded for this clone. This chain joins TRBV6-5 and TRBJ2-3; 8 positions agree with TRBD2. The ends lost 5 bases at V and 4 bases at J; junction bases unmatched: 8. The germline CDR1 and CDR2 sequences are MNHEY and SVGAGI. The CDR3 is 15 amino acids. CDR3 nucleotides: TGTGCCAGCAGTAGGGAAGCGGGAGAGTCAGATACGCAGTATTTT. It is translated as CASSREAGESDTQYF.

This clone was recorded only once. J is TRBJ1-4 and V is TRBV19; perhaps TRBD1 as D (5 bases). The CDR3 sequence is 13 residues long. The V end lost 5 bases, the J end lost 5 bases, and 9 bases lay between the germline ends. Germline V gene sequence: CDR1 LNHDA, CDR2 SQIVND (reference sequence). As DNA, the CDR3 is TGTGCCAGTAGTCAGGGCCCGAATGAAAAACTGTTTTTT. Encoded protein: CASSQGPNEKLFF.